The T cell receptor (beta chain) described here comes from a study of blood T cells in healthy people across ages. Points from the study as a whole: In these data, TCR beta diversity tracked strongly with naive T cell percentage.

This clonotype appeared many times. Its antigen is not identified. The CDR3 sequence is 13 residues long. The V gene lost 4 bases and the J gene lost 4 bases, with 11 bases spanning the gap. Germline CDR1 is SQVTM and CDR2 is ANQGSEA. Next came a second PCR, run for roughly 6 to 11 cycles, which used a sample-barcoded 5' primer along with a J-beta primer mix. One entry per CDR3 protein results from TCRdb running MiXCR on the 5' RACE reads. The table has around 500,000 distinct CDR3 sequences, roughly 43% seen once. Sequencing was performed on blood. The chain has TRBV29-1 and TRBJ1-5; D not certain. The receptor's source is a man older than 75 in good health. The DNA of the CDR3 is TGCAGCGTTGGAGAGGACGTTAATCAGCCCCAGCATTTT. Protein sequence: CSVGEDVNQPQHF.